This TCR beta chain was sequenced in a study of blood T cell repertoires in COVID-19. Authors' processing steps: Nucleated cell number was recorded as an estimate derived from reference gene primer amplification. Sequencing was performed with immunoSEQ multiplex PCR; in TCRdb, only in-frame clones are kept and a portion is missing. That table furnishes V, J and clone size, whereas the DNA furnished D and trimming. This table holds about 190,000 clones, around 89% found once. Sequencing was done on a sample of peripheral blood. This clonotype originated in a man aged 50-59 years with acute or convalescent COVID-19.

This chain's CDR3 is CAWSGMSEQYF. The CDR3 region has the DNA TGTGCCTGGAGTGGTATGTCGGAGCAGTACTTC. The V and J genes are TRBV30 and TRBJ2-7, with D uncertain. The V and J ends lost 1 base and 7 bases respectively, with 8 bases between them. The CDR3 is 11 amino acids. Germline V gene sequence: CDR1 GTSNPN, CDR2 SVGIG (reference sequence). Complete variable domain (other parts from reference TRBV30 and TRBJ2-7): SQTIHQWPATLVQPVGSPLSLECTVEGTSNPNLYWYRQAAGRGLQLLFYSVGIGQISSEVPQNLSASRPQDRQFILSSKKLLLSDSGFYLCAWSGMSEQYFGPGTRLTVT.